This paragraph covers one T cell receptor beta chain sequence. The ends were cut back, 8 bases at V and 5 bases at J, with 13 bases in the middle. Germline values: CDR1 MNHEY, CDR2 SVGAGI. The CDR3 runs 13 residues. Partitioning of CD4+ cells yielded a CD45RA+ naive subset and a CD45RA-negative memory subset. The data were obtained in a study of shared clonotypes between healthy human individuals. In the study's own analysis: Filtering differed since immunoSEQ provided only junctions, with no quality scores. TCRdb's table, derived via immunoSEQ multiplex PCR, lists solely in-frame clones and lacks some. D and trimming come from the DNA, and the V and J calls and clone size come from that table. This table holds 2 million to 3 million clones, approximately 93% found once.

V is TRBV6-5 and J is TRBJ1-5; D is unresolved. The sequence came from a man between 18 and 29 years old in good health. Some clones in this sample may be carry-over from other donors' samples. The sequencing input was naive CD4+ T cells from PBMCs. Subset denoted: CD45RA+ positively selected. CDR3 protein: CASGLGIDQPQHF. In DNA form, the CDR3 reads TGTGCCAGCGGACTAGGGATCGATCAGCCCCAGCATTTT.